These T cell receptor beta chains were read from a single sample in a study of blood T cell repertoires in COVID-19. Clones were sequenced by immunoSEQ multiplex PCR, and TCRdb holds only the in-frame ones, with some missing. This table holds just over 300,000 clones, 90% found once. The specimen was PBMCs or T cells enriched from blood (not recorded which). The receptor source for this set is a woman aged 18-30 years with acute COVID-19. CDR3s include the opening cysteine and the closing phenylalanine or tryptophan. Fields, in order: CDR3 length, D gene, V gene, clone size, J gene, CDR3 protein, CDR3 DNA. D genes are given only for firm matches. The listing skips clone size in some rows; elsewhere it reads once, few, many or a size class.

len: 13; d_gene: NA; v_gene: TRBV12-3/TRBV12-4; abundance: NA; j_gene: TRBJ1-6; CDR3aa: CASSLGGNSPLHF; CDR3nt: TGTGCCAGCAGTTTAGGAGGAAATTCACCCCTCCACTTT
len: 17; d_gene: NA; v_gene: TRBV7-3; abundance: NA; j_gene: TRBJ2-3; CDR3aa: CASSPGGGTFLTDTQYF; CDR3nt: TGTGCCAGCAGCCCAGGAGGCGGCACCTTCCTAACAGATACGCAGTATTTT
len: 17; d_gene: TRBD1; v_gene: TRBV28; abundance: NA; j_gene: TRBJ2-2; CDR3aa: CASRPIRTGGYTGELFF; CDR3nt: TGTGCCAGCAGACCAATACGGACAGGGGGCTACACCGGGGAGCTGTTTTTT
len: 15; d_gene: TRBD2; v_gene: TRBV27; abundance: NA; j_gene: TRBJ2-5; CDR3aa: CASSPRLAGDETQYF; CDR3nt: TGTGCCAGCAGTCCCCGACTAGCGGGAGATGAGACCCAGTACTTC
len: 14; d_gene: TRBD1; v_gene: TRBV7-9; abundance: NA; j_gene: TRBJ2-5; CDR3aa: CASSLGQYQETQYF; CDR3nt: TGTGCCAGCAGCCTGGGACAGTACCAAGAGACCCAGTACTTC
len: 16; d_gene: NA; v_gene: TRBV3-1/TRBV3-2; abundance: NA; j_gene: TRBJ2-3; CDR3aa: CASSQEISLGPDTQYF; CDR3nt: TGTGCCAGCAGCCAAGAAATTAGCTTAGGCCCAGATACGCAGTATTTT
len: 15; d_gene: TRBD1; v_gene: TRBV5-4; abundance: NA; j_gene: TRBJ2-1; CDR3aa: CASSLPRTGPNEQFF; CDR3nt: TGTGCCAGCAGCTTGCCCCGGACAGGGCCCAATGAGCAGTTCTTC
len: 16; d_gene: NA; v_gene: TRBV28; abundance: NA; j_gene: TRBJ1-3; CDR3aa: CASSLFGTSSGNTIYF; CDR3nt: TGTGCCAGCAGTTTATTCGGGACAAGCTCTGGAAACACCATATATTTT
len: 16; d_gene: TRBD2; v_gene: TRBV4-1; abundance: NA; j_gene: TRBJ2-7; CDR3aa: CASSQATSGSLYEQYF; CDR3nt: TGCGCCAGCAGCCAAGCAACTAGCGGATCCTTATACGAGCAGTACTTC
len: 13; d_gene: NA; v_gene: TRBV28; abundance: NA; j_gene: TRBJ2-1; CDR3aa: CASRTGLNDEQFF; CDR3nt: TGTGCCAGCAGAACGGGACTTAACGATGAGCAGTTCTTC
len: 12; d_gene: NA; v_gene: TRBV10-3; abundance: NA; j_gene: TRBJ2-1; CDR3aa: CAISVAQREQFF; CDR3nt: TGTGCCATCAGTGTAGCGCAAAGAGAGCAGTTCTTC
len: 14; d_gene: TRBD1; v_gene: TRBV28; abundance: once; j_gene: TRBJ1-5; CDR3aa: CASSPQQGHQPQHF; CDR3nt: TGTGCCAGCAGTCCCCAACAGGGGCATCAGCCCCAGCATTTT
len: 16; d_gene: TRBD2; v_gene: TRBV28; abundance: once; j_gene: TRBJ2-7; CDR3aa: CASSFQGTSGSYEQYF; CDR3nt: TGTGCCAGCAGTTTCCAGGGGACTAGCGGCTCCTACGAGCAGTACTTC
len: 16; d_gene: NA; v_gene: TRBV7-9; abundance: NA; j_gene: TRBJ1-1; CDR3aa: CASSLPSLTGNTEAFF; CDR3nt: TGTGCCAGCAGCTTACCCTCCTTGACAGGGAACACTGAAGCTTTCTTT
len: 15; d_gene: TRBD2; v_gene: TRBV28; abundance: NA; j_gene: TRBJ2-2; CDR3aa: CASSLLAGRGGELFF; CDR3nt: TGTGCCAGCAGTTTATTAGCGGGGCGAGGCGGGGAGCTGTTTTTT
len: 13; d_gene: NA; v_gene: TRBV29-1; abundance: NA; j_gene: TRBJ2-7; CDR3aa: CSVVSADVYEQYF; CDR3nt: TGCAGCGTTGTCTCAGCGGATGTGTACGAGCAGTACTTC
len: 15; d_gene: NA; v_gene: TRBV18; abundance: NA; j_gene: TRBJ1-2; CDR3aa: CASSPDISLNYGYTF; CDR3nt: TGTGCCAGCTCACCGGACATCTCCCTTAACTATGGCTACACCTTC
len: 13; d_gene: NA; v_gene: TRBV10-1; abundance: NA; j_gene: TRBJ1-1; CDR3aa: CASSPNLAGDAFF; CDR3nt: TGCGCCAGCAGCCCTAACCTGGCGGGTGACGCTTTCTTT
len: 13; d_gene: NA; v_gene: TRBV27; abundance: NA; j_gene: TRBJ1-5; CDR3aa: CASSLLADQPQHF; CDR3nt: TGTGCCAGCAGTTTATTGGCGGATCAGCCCCAGCATTTT
len: 13; d_gene: NA; v_gene: TRBV19; abundance: NA; j_gene: TRBJ1-5; CDR3aa: CASSPTVNQPQHF; CDR3nt: TGTGCCAGTAGCCCGACAGTTAATCAGCCCCAGCATTTT
len: 14; d_gene: NA; v_gene: TRBV18; abundance: NA; j_gene: TRBJ2-1; CDR3aa: CASSPNRDHNEQFF; CDR3nt: TGTGCCAGCTCACCTAACAGGGACCACAATGAGCAGTTCTTC
len: 14; d_gene: TRBD1; v_gene: TRBV11-2; abundance: NA; j_gene: TRBJ1-1; CDR3aa: CASSPGTGDTEAFF; CDR3nt: TGTGCCAGCAGCCCTGGGACAGGGGACACTGAAGCTTTCTTT